This T cell receptor (beta chain) stems from a study of technical replicates of blood from a few donors. Only in-frame clones appear in the TCRdb table, and some are missing; sequencing was by immunoSEQ multiplex PCR. The profile covers about 14,000 clones, with 80% to 90% appearing a single time and 12% taken by the ten largest. Germline CDR1 WNHNN, CDR2 SYGVQD (reference sequence). V was clipped by 6 bases and J by 7 bases; unmatched bases: 8. The CDR3 consists of 14 residues. Specimen: PBMCs. The receptor was isolated from a human donor in good health. The V gene is TRBV10-1, the J gene TRBJ2-1, with TRBD2 identical over 8 bases. The DNA for the CDR3 is TGCGCCAGCAGCAGCGGGAGTGGCGTGAATGAGCAGTTCTTC. Protein sequence: CASSSGSGVNEQFF.